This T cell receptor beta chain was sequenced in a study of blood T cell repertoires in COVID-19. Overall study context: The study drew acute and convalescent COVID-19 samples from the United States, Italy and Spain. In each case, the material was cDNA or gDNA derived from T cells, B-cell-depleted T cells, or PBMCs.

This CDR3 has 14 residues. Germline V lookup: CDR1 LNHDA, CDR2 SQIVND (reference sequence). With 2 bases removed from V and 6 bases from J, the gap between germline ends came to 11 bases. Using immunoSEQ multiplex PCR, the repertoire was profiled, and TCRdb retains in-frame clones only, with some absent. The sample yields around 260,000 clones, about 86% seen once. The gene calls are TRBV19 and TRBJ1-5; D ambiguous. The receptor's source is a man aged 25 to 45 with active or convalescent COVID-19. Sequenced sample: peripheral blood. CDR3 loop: CASSISRSGQPQHF. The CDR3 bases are TGTGCCAGTAGTATATCACGGTCGGGTCAGCCCCAGCATTTT.